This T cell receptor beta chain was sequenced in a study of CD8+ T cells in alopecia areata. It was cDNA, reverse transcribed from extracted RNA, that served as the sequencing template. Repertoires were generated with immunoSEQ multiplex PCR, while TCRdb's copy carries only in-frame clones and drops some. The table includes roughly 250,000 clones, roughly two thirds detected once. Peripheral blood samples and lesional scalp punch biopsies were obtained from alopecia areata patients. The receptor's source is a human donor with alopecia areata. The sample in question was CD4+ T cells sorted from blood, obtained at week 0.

The CDR3: CASSSRRGSEAFF. The CDR3 nucleotides are TGTGCCAGCAGCTCCCGCCGGGGCTCTGAAGCTTTCTTT. V gene TRBV7-9 combines with J gene TRBJ1-1, with D perhaps matching TRBD1 (5 bases). Looked up from germline, CDR1 is SEHNR and CDR2 is FQNEAQ (reference sequence). Trimming stripped 4 bases from V and 6 bases from J, with 12 bases between. This CDR3 spans 13 amino acids.